Below, one T cell receptor (beta chain) is given with its context. Original handling: By means of reference gene primer amplification, nucleated cell counts were estimated. Some clones are missing from TCRdb's copy, which holds only in-frame ones; the method was immunoSEQ multiplex PCR. V, J and clone size are taken as reported in that table, and D and trimming were inferred from the DNA itself. Among 250,000 to 350,000 clones, more than 80% were seen once, and the ten largest hold around 6%. The data were taken from a study of blood T cell repertoires in COVID-19. About the research overall: COVID-19 samples collected from the United States, Italy and Spain covered acute and convalescent phases. Sources were T cells, B-cell-depleted T cells, or PBMCs; the material itself was cDNA or gDNA.

The germline V gene encodes CDR1 GTSNPN and CDR2 SVGIG (reference sequence). V was clipped by 4 bases and J by 0 bases, with 10 bases between them. The CDR3 has 14 amino acids. The chain recombines TRBV30 with TRBJ2-1; maybe TRBD1 (6 bases). Sequencing input: peripheral blood. The receptor was isolated from a man aged 18-30 years who had recovered from COVID-19. The CDR3 region is CAWIRQDSYNEQFF. The DNA for the CDR3 is TGTGCCTGGATCCGACAGGACTCCTACAATGAGCAGTTCTTC.